What follows are 18 T cell receptor beta chains derived from one specimen sequenced in a study of cytomegalovirus exposure and HLA in healthy donors (dated by TCRdb to 2017 to 2019). The library was made by the immunoSEQ multiplex PCR assay. As stored in TCRdb, this immuneACCESS dataset retains in-frame rearrangements with V and J assigned. A fraction of the clones does not appear; measured against another copy, unresolved V genes explain less than half of the discrepancy, and the remainder lacks a known reason. This sample comprises 86,000 or so clones, 96% of them detected only once. The ten largest clones represent less than 2% of the sample. The specimen was PBMCs. These receptors originate from a man younger than 30 in good health and CMV-seropositive.

The chain carries TRBV6-6 and TRBJ1-1, with 8 bases lining up with TRBD1. V shed 0 bases, J shed 7 bases, and the junction held 4 bases outside the gene matches. The CDR3 has 14 amino acids. CDR1 and CDR2 (germline): MNHNY, SVGAGI (reference sequence). The CDR3 loop is CASSYSPGGVEAFF. DNA for the CDR3: TGTGCCAGCAGTTACTCGCCAGGGGGCGTTGAAGCTTTCTTT.

This sequence joins TRBV7-2 and TRBJ2-2; D may be TRBD1 (5 bases). Trimming pared 5 bases from V and 6 bases from J, leaving 7 bases between. The CDR3 consists of 12 residues. In germline, CDR1 is SGHTA, CDR2 FQGNSA. DNA for the CDR3: TGTGCCAGCAGCCCCAGGGCCGGGGAGCTGTTTTTT. Translation: CASSPRAGELFF.

This rearrangement joins TRBV30 to TRBJ2-7; 7 bases agree with TRBD1. After removal of 1 base from V and 3 bases from J, the junction contained 3 bases not matched to a gene. Germline V CDR1 and CDR2: GTSNPN, SVGIG (reference sequence). CDR3 length: 13 residues. CDR3 sequence reads: CAWSGAGGYEQYF. The DNA for the CDR3 is TGTGCCTGGAGTGGAGCAGGGGGCTACGAGCAGTACTTC. The full variable domain, completed using reference TRBV30 and TRBJ2-7, is SQTIHQWPATLVQPVGSPLSLECTVEGTSNPNLYWYRQAAGRGLQLLFYSVGIGQISSEVPQNLSASRPQDRQFILSSKKLLLSDSGFYLCAWSGAGGYEQYFGPGTRLTVT.

V usage is TRBV19 and J usage is TRBJ2-3, with 8 bases that match TRBD2. This CDR3 is built from 14 residues. Looked up from germline, CDR1 is LNHDA and CDR2 is SQIVND (reference sequence). J lost 4 bases, V lost 2 bases, and 2 bases had no gene match. The CDR3 bases are TGTGCCAGTAGTATACGTAGCGGGGCAGATACGCAGTATTTT. Its translation: CASSIRSGADTQYF.

The rearrangement joins TRBV7-9 to TRBJ2-2; 9 nucleotides line up with TRBD1. With 5 bases clipped from V and 2 bases from J, the junction kept 6 bases outside the gene matches. CDR1 and CDR2 (germline): SEHNR, FQNEAQ (reference sequence). The CDR3 has 16 residues. The CDR3 nucleotides read TGTGCCAGCAGCCGAGCGGGACAGGGAAACACCGGGGAGCTGTTTTTT. As protein: CASSRAGQGNTGELFF.

V gene TRBV29-1 combines with J gene TRBJ2-7, with 12 bases matching TRBD2. The CDR3 is made up of 15 amino acids. With 5 bases clipped from V and 6 bases from J, the junction kept 11 bases outside the gene matches. CDR1 and CDR2 (germline): SQVTM, ANQGSEA. The CDR3 is CSVLKWTSGTGEQYF. The DNA for the CDR3 is TGCAGCGTTTTAAAATGGACTAGCGGGACCGGCGAGCAGTACTTC.

The CDR3 DNA is TGTGCCAGTAGTACGCTCACTACAGGGTTCTCTGGGGCCAACGTCCTGACTTTC. Translation gives CASSTLTTGFSGANVLTF. This chain joins TRBV19 and TRBJ2-6; tentatively, D is TRBD1 (6 bases). The V gene's germline CDR1 is LNHDA and CDR2 SQIVND (reference sequence). The CDR3 totals 18 residues. V was clipped by 4 bases and J by 0 bases, with 16 bases between them.

The chain links TRBV6-5 to TRBJ2-5, with TRBD2 matching over 7 bases. With 2 bases clipped from V and 4 bases from J, the junction kept 1 base outside the gene matches. This CDR3 has 13 residues. CDR1 is MNHEY, CDR2 SVGAGI, per germline. This CDR3 reads CASSYLAAETQYF. Written as DNA, the CDR3 is TGTGCCAGCAGTTACCTAGCGGCAGAGACCCAGTACTTC.

This chain uses TRBV5-1 with TRBJ1-4, with TRBD1 matching over 9 bases. The germline gives CDR1 SGHRS, CDR2 YFSETQ. The V segment lost 3 bases and the J segment 8 bases; nucleotides outside the gene matches: 8. The CDR3 loop spans 15 amino acids. The CDR3 DNA sequence: TGCGCCAGCAGCTCACGGACAGGGGCGCCGGAAAAACTGTTTTTT. Translation: CASSSRTGAPEKLFF.

The chain joins TRBV2 to TRBJ1-2; D possibly corresponds to TRBD1 (5 bases). Germline values: CDR1 SNHLY, CDR2 FYNNEI. This CDR3 has 14 amino acids. V was shortened by 6 bases and J by 4 bases, with 15 bases between the two germline ends. CDR3 DNA: TGTGCCAGCAGACCTATTACAGGTCCCTATGGCTACACCTTC. This sequence encodes CASRPITGPYGYTF.

This sequence joins TRBV28 and TRBJ1-5, with D tentatively TRBD1 (5 bases). V was shortened by 4 bases and J by 2 bases, with 12 bases between the two germline ends. Germline V lookup: CDR1 MDHEN, CDR2 SYDVKM. The CDR3 covers 15 residues. CDR3 in amino acids: CASSSAQGRNQPQHF. The CDR3 coding sequence is TGTGCCAGCAGTTCTGCTCAGGGTCGCAATCAGCCCCAGCATTTT.

The chain uses TRBV2 and TRBJ2-2; 10 positions match TRBD1. The germline V gene encodes CDR1 SNHLY and CDR2 FYNNEI. CDR3 size: 17 residues. The V and J ends lost 2 bases and 1 base, in that order; junction bases with no gene match: 4. CDR3 coding DNA: TGTGCCAGCAGTGAAAAAGGGACAGGGGTGAACACCGGGGAGCTGTTTTTT. Translated, it gives CASSEKGTGVNTGELFF.

The V gene is TRBV4-1, the J gene TRBJ1-5; no reliable D call. The CDR3 extends over 14 amino acids. Trimming left V 1 base short and J 1 base short, with 5 bases between. Per the germline V gene, CDR1 is MGHRA and CDR2 is YSYEKL. This CDR3 is CASSQARSNQPQHF. In DNA, the CDR3 is TGCGCCAGCAGCCAAGCCAGAAGCAATCAGCCCCAGCATTTT.

CDR3 sequence: CASSPVIRLGANEQFF. The CDR3 nucleotides are TGTGCCAGCTCACCAGTTATCCGCTTGGGAGCCAATGAGCAGTTCTTC. The chain combines TRBV18 with TRBJ2-1, with D possibly being TRBD2 (5 bases). The V end was cut by 2 bases, the J end by 6 bases, with 17 bases between. The CDR3 has 16 residues. CDR1 KGHSH and CDR2 LQKENI come from the germline V gene.

The chain links TRBV29-1 to TRBJ1-2, with TRBD1 identical over 8 bases. The length of the CDR3 is 13 residues. V gave up 6 bases and J gave up 14 bases; unmatched junction bases: 17. Germline loops: CDR1 SQVTM, CDR2 ANQGSEA. CDR3: CSVRTGREPGITF. The CDR3 DNA is TGCAGCGTAAGGACAGGGAGGGAACCAGGTATAACCTTC.

This clone was observed once. The chain carries TRBV30 and TRBJ2-7, with D unclear. V was clipped by 3 bases and J by 2 bases, with 11 bases between them. Germline assignment: CDR1 GTSNPN and CDR2 SVGIG (reference sequence). The CDR3 is 13 amino acids. The DNA of the CDR3 is TGTGCCTGGAGGCAGGAACTTACCTACGAGCAGTACTTC. Encoded protein: CAWRQELTYEQYF.

The table lists this clone with a count of one. The V gene is TRBV7-8, the J gene TRBJ1-1; D uncertain. V gave up 4 bases and J gave up 4 bases, with 13 bases separating them. Germline CDR1 reads SGHVS; CDR2 reads FQNEAQ. The length of the CDR3 is 14 residues. CDR3: CASSYGPAGTEAFF. DNA for the CDR3: TGTGCCAGCAGCTATGGCCCGGCAGGCACTGAAGCTTTCTTT.

The genes are TRBV19 and TRBJ2-1; weak D call: TRBD2 (5 bases). Germline lookup yields CDR1 LNHDA and CDR2 SQIVND (reference sequence). This CDR3 is built from 16 residues. V lost 4 bases and J 3 bases, leaving 16 bases between the germline ends. The CDR3 region is CASSNLPAGGYNEQFF. CDR3 DNA: TGTGCCAGTAGTAACCTCCCGGCGGGCGGCTACAATGAGCAGTTCTTC.